This T cell receptor (beta chain) appears in the sequencing data of a study of blood T cell repertoires in COVID-19. Looking at the study overall: T cells, B-cell-depleted T cells, or PBMCs supplied cDNA or gDNA.

The CDR3 length is 13 residues. Germline CDR1 reads SGHRS; CDR2 reads YFSETQ. V lost 7 bases to trimming and J lost 6 bases, with 16 bases between them. Produced via immunoSEQ multiplex PCR; TCRdb's table is partial and in-frame only. Among under 200,000 clones listed, around 83% were seen once. This clonotype originated in a man between 65 and 79 years old who had recovered from COVID-19. The specimen sequenced was peripheral blood. The chain carries TRBV5-1 and TRBJ1-1; weak D call: TRBD1 (5 bases). The CDR3 sequence: CASREGREAEAFF. CDR3 sequence (DNA): TGCGCCAGCCGGGAGGGCAGGGAGGCTGAAGCTTTCTTT.